A single sample is the source of the 2 T cell receptor beta chains below, sequenced in a study of blood T cells in healthy people across ages. Then a second PCR, running about 7 to 11 cycles, was carried out with a sample-barcoded 5' primer and a J-beta primer mix. TCRdb processed the 5' RACE reads anew with MiXCR; each CDR3 protein has one entry. The sample contains over 500,000 distinct CDR3 sequences, under 65% of which appear only once. The source material was blood. These receptors all stem from a woman of 80 years or more in good health.

Ten or more counts support this clonotype. The chain recombines TRBV20-1 with TRBJ2-7; 11 bases agree with TRBD2. The V gene's germline CDR1 is DFQATT and CDR2 SNEGSKA (reference sequence). This CDR3 is built from 17 residues. With V trimmed by 1 base and J by 0 bases, 8 bases remained unmatched. In nucleotides, the CDR3 is TGCAGTGCTAGAGGGGATCTAGCGGGAGGACTCTCCTACGAGCAGTACTTC. This gives the protein CSARGDLAGGLSYEQYF.

This clonotype was picked up one time. A much bigger clone sits one base away, suggesting this may be a read error. V gene TRBV4-1 combines with J gene TRBJ1-5, with D uncertain. Per the germline V gene, CDR1 is MGHRA and CDR2 is YSYEKL. This CDR3 contains 13 residues. The CDR3 region is CVSSQDPSQPQHF. CDR3 in DNA: TGCGTCAGCAGCCAAGATCCAAGTCAGCCCCAGCATTTT.